A single TCR beta chain is shown here with its context. Its recognized antigen is unknown. Qualities for individual bases were not recorded, and no much larger clone is one base off. This entry is derived from a study of CD8+ T cells in alopecia areata listed by TCRdb under 2018. About the full investigation: Treated patients were enrolled in an open-label pilot trial of oral tofacitinib, 5 to 10 mg twice daily, for moderate-to-severe alopecia areata. TCRbeta CDR3 regions were amplified by immunoSEQ multiplex PCR with 35 Vbeta forward and 13 Jbeta reverse primers. Clonality in the scalp was compared among normal scalp (n=4), patchy alopecia areata scalp (n=8), and alopecia totalis/universalis scalp (n=8). Tofacitinib was given for 6 to 18 months, followed by 6 months of follow-up off drug to assess delayed response and recurrence. RNA came from the PAXgene miRNA kit for fixed scalp, the miRNeasy kit for PBMCs, and the RNeasy kit for mouse skin. To study T cell clonal expansion in alopecia areata, the researchers applied high-throughput TCRbeta sequencing to both the C3H/HeJ mouse model and human patients. The SALT score, which quantifies the percentage of affected scalp surface area, was used to measure disease severity in treated patients. In humans, TCRbeta sequencing was performed on scalp tissue and on sorted CD4+ and CD8+ peripheral blood T cells from healthy controls and from patients with patchy or totalis/universalis alopecia areata. Tofacitinib-treated patients had biopsies at baseline and at 4 and 24 weeks of treatment, with a later scalp biopsy in several patients. Here is what the overall study found, with its caveats: Shared TCR sequences between patients were less evident than in mice, which may be partly attributable to HLA diversity in the patient population. Tofacitinib significantly decreased scalp clonality and the number of expanded CD8+ clones among the top 100 scalp clones. Resident alphabeta T cells in normal human skin are also sequenced, complicating scalp TCR repertoire analysis, unlike mouse skin dominated by gammadelta T cells. Because the treated cohort was small and included a single nonresponder, larger studies are needed to assess links between baseline CD8+ expansion and response. Compared with normal scalp, lesional scalp had higher clonality and more expanded CD8+ clones, particularly in alopecia totalis/universalis, a pattern that suggests antigenic drive. During tofacitinib treatment, many expanded lesional clones stuck around in both scalp and blood, and this persistence may partly explain why relapse happens after treatment is stopped.

The time point label here, explained by the study, means: about four weeks on oral tofacitinib. The meaning of the sample's treatment or condition label: oral pan-JAK inhibitor, 5-10 mg twice daily. Lesional scalp punch biopsies and peripheral blood were collected from alopecia areata patients. After PBMCs were isolated by density centrifugation and stained for CD3, CD4 and CD8, a FACSAria was used to sort CD4+ and CD8+ T cells. Libraries were built with the immunoSEQ multiplex PCR assay. For TCR sequencing, RNA was extracted from every sample and reverse transcribed into cDNA to serve as template. First-strand cDNA was synthesized with SuperScript III using a 2:1 mix of oligo-dT and random hexamers. A synthetic immune receptor repertoire was used to gauge amplification bias, and whatever bias remained was removed computationally. The paper's data handling went like this. Raw reads were preprocessed for error removal, and CDR3 was defined according to IMGT conventions as running from the conserved cysteine to phenylalanine. To get clonality, Shannon entropy was normalized by log2 of the number of productive unique TCRs and the result was subtracted from 1. Whether each scalp clone was CD4 or CD8 was inferred by checking scalp TCRbeta sequences against the CD4 and CD8 repertoires from sorted blood. The clones in this table, taken by TCRdb from immuneACCESS, are in-frame only. Not every clone is retained; where verified, under half of the shortfall comes from an unresolved V gene, and the cause of the rest is unknown. V and J calls and clone size follow that table, whereas D and trimming were derived from the DNA. The sample table holds over 150,000 clones, of which about three fifths were seen once. Of the sample, roughly 0.7% is held by the ten largest clones.

Taken from cysteine to phenylalanine, the CDR3 has 14 residues. The sequence is cut down to CDR3 DNA, 42 bases in frame from base 1. The germline V gene (reference sequence) gives CDR1 as GTSNPN and CDR2 as SVGIG. The germline V and J ends show losses of 0 bases and 8 bases respectively, and no gene match explains 7 bases of the junction. The rearranged segments are TRBV30 and TRBJ1-2, with 9 junctional bases fitting TRBD1. The receptor comes from a human donor with alopecia areata. The material was CD4+ T cells sorted from blood, obtained at week 4, from a patient treated with tofacitinib. For the CDR3, the sequence is CAWSVFTGGVGYTF. The DNA sequence is given as TGTGCCTGGAGTGTATTTACAGGGGGCGTCGGCTACACCTTC. With all but the CDR3 taken from the reference TRBV30 and TRBJ1-2 genes, the full variable domain is: SQTIHQWPATLVQPVGSPLSLECTVEGTSNPNLYWYRQAAGRGLQLLFYSVGIGQISSEVPQNLSASRPQDRQFILSSKKLLLSDSGFYLCAWSVFTGGVGYTFGSGTRLTVV.